These 32 T cell receptor beta chains originate from one sample sequenced in a study of blood T cell repertoires in COVID-19. Sequencing used immunoSEQ multiplex PCR; TCRdb keeps in-frame clones, though not all of them. The sample carries fewer than 45,000 clones, around 80% recorded once. Sequences were obtained from peripheral blood. Source of these receptors: a man aged 55 to 70 with acute or convalescent COVID-19.

The chain is built from TRBV24-1 and TRBJ1-5; tentatively, D is TRBD1 (5 bases). From germline, CDR1 is KGHDR and CDR2 SFDVKD. This CDR3 spans 16 amino acids. Trimming shortened V by 2 bases and J by 1 base, and 11 bases separated the two germline ends. CDR3 nucleotide sequence: TGTGCCACCAGTGATTCTGGACATAGCAGCAATCAGCCCCAGCATTTT. This gives the protein CATSDSGHSSNQPQHF.

V usage is TRBV4-2 and J usage is TRBJ1-2, with 7 positions matching TRBD1. Germline assignment: CDR1 LGHNA and CDR2 YNFKEQ. With V trimmed by 1 base and J by 6 bases, 11 bases remained unmatched. CDR3 size: 16 residues. The CDR3 bases are TGTGCCAGCAGCCAAGTAGGGGGCAGGGGAGGAGATGGCTACACCTTC. Protein product: CASSQVGGRGGDGYTF.

This clone was seen a handful of times. The chain recombines TRBV28 with TRBJ1-3, with 7 positions matching TRBD1. The CDR3 has 14 residues. Germline CDR1 MDHEN, CDR2 SYDVKM. With V trimmed by 3 bases and J by 5 bases, 4 bases remained unmatched. The CDR3 protein is CASSLDRTRNTIYF. CDR3 coding DNA: TGTGCCAGCAGTTTGGACAGGACGAGAAACACCATATATTTT.

This rearrangement joins TRBV9 to TRBJ2-1; possible D gene TRBD2, 5 bases. CDR1 is SGDLS and CDR2 is YYNGEE in the germline V gene. V was clipped by 0 bases and J by 8 bases, with 12 bases between them. CDR3 length: 14 amino acids. The CDR3 DNA follows: TGTGCCAGCAGCGTAGCAGCTAGCTTCTATGAGCAGTTCTTC. As protein: CASSVAASFYEQFF.

This chain joins TRBV5-8 and TRBJ1-2; D perhaps matches TRBD1 (6 bases). The CDR3 is made up of 15 amino acids. V lost 1 base and J lost 2, with 12 bases in between. Germline V gives CDR1 SGHTS, CDR2 YDEGEE. The DNA for the CDR3 is TGTGCCAGCAGCTTGTGGAGACAGGAAAACTATGGCTACACCTTC. Protein product: CASSLWRQENYGYTF.

For the CDR3, the DNA is TGTGCCAGATATATCCCCTCAAGCGGAAGATACAATGAGCAGTTCTTC. Its translation is CARYIPSSGRYNEQFF. This chain links TRBV11-3 with TRBJ2-1; possible D gene TRBD2, 5 bases. The germline CDR1 and CDR2 sequences are SGHNT and YENEEA. The CDR3 has 16 residues. Trimming removed 9 bases from V and 4 bases from J, with 22 bases in between.

J is TRBJ2-1 and V is TRBV6-6; 11 bases line up with TRBD2. This CDR3 has 16 residues. Germline values: CDR1 MNHNY, CDR2 SVGAGI (reference sequence). V was pared by 2 bases and J by 6 bases, with 6 bases of the junction left unmatched. This CDR3 reads CASSYGTSGRLNEQFF. The CDR3 DNA follows: TGTGCCAGCAGTTACGGCACTAGCGGGAGACTCAATGAGCAGTTCTTC.

This clone came up once. The chain joins TRBV6-6 to TRBJ1-2; TRBD1 matches at 7 bases. Trimming at V came to 6 bases and at J to 1 base, leaving 5 bases not matched to a gene. CDR3 length: 14 amino acids. CDR1 is MNHNY, CDR2 SVGAGI, per germline (reference sequence). CDR3 bases: TGTGCCAGCAGCCGGGACAGTTTTAACTATGGCTACACCTTC. It encodes CASSRDSFNYGYTF.

This clone was detected only a few times. The chain recombines TRBV3-1 (or the pseudogene TRBV3-2) with TRBJ2-2, with D perhaps TRBD1 (6 bases). The length of the CDR3 is 15 residues. CDR1 is LGHDT, CDR2 YNNKEL, per germline (reference sequence). V was clipped by 1 base and J by 5 bases, with 11 bases between them. The CDR3, as DNA: TGTGCCAGCAGCCAAGGGACGGGACAAACCGGGGAGCTGTTTTTT. Its protein product is CASSQGTGQTGELFF.

This sequence joins TRBV27 and TRBJ2-1; perhaps TRBD2 as D (6 bases). This CDR3 has 16 amino acids. Germline CDR1 and CDR2: MNHEY and SMNVEV (reference sequence). With 3 bases removed from V and 0 bases from J, the gap between germline ends came to 12 bases. CDR3: CASSFLSGGSYNEQFF. CDR3 DNA sequence: TGTGCCAGCAGTTTCCTCTCCGGGGGCTCCTACAATGAGCAGTTCTTC.

Here the CDR3 DNA reads TGTGCCAGCACCGTCGACAGGGGCGTTGGAACTGAAGCTTTCTTT. Protein sequence: CASTVDRGVGTEAFF. The chain couples TRBV6-5 to TRBJ1-1, with 8 positions matching TRBD1. CDR1 and CDR2 from the germline V gene are MNHEY and SVGAGI. Germline trimming cut 7 bases from V and 5 bases from J; bases unmatched to any gene: 12. The CDR3 is made up of 15 amino acids.

This clone was found a few times. The chain uses TRBV27 and TRBJ2-2; 12 bases line up with TRBD2. The CDR3 totals 17 residues. Trimming cost V 2 bases and J 3 bases; bases outside gene matches: 4. Germline CDR1 reads MNHEY; CDR2 reads SMNVEV (reference sequence). The CDR3 DNA reads as TGTGCCAGCAGTTTAGGCCTAGCGGGAGGGTACACCGGGGAGCTGTTTTTT. It translates to CASSLGLAGGYTGELFF.

This clone was observed a single time. The CDR3 loop reads CSASALSRGYTF. The DNA of the CDR3 is TGCAGTGCTAGTGCTCTATCCCGAGGCTACACCTTC. The chain links TRBV20-1 to TRBJ1-2, with D unclear. Looked up from germline, CDR1 is DFQATT and CDR2 is SNEGSKA (reference sequence). This CDR3 is 12 amino acids long. V lost 3 bases and J lost 8, with 13 bases in between.

This clone was found many times. V usage is TRBV6-6 and J usage is TRBJ1-5; a possible D gene is TRBD1 (6 bases). Germline V gene data show CDR1 as MNHNY and CDR2 as SVGAGI (reference sequence). The CDR3 sequence is 13 residues long. V was shortened by 8 bases and J by 0 bases, with 8 bases between the two germline ends. The CDR3 is CASWTDSNQPQHF. The CDR3 DNA reads TGTGCCAGCTGGACAGATAGCAATCAGCCCCAGCATTTT.

This rearrangement joins TRBV12-3 or TRBV12-4 to TRBJ2-2; D might be TRBD1 (6 bases). The CDR3 sequence is 12 residues long. V was shortened by 6 bases and J by 6 bases, with 8 bases between the two germline ends. CDR3 loop: CASRSGAGELFF. Here the CDR3 DNA reads TGTGCCAGCAGATCAGGGGCCGGGGAGCTGTTTTTT.

This clone has a single count. The V gene is TRBV2, the J gene TRBJ1-5; maybe TRBD1 (5 bases). The CDR3 length is 14 residues. CDR1 and CDR2 (germline): SNHLY, FYNNEI. The V and J ends lost 7 bases and 0 bases respectively, with 10 bases between them. CDR3 DNA: TGTGCCAGCACGAAAGACAGTAGCAATCAGCCCCAGCATTTT. Its protein is CASTKDSSNQPQHF.

The chain joins TRBV6-5 to TRBJ1-1; D might be TRBD1 (6 bases). Trimming removed 6 bases from V and 4 bases from J, with 12 bases in between. The CDR3 has 13 residues. Germline V gene data show CDR1 as MNHEY and CDR2 as SVGAGI. In DNA, the CDR3 is TGTGCCAGCAGCCAGGGGAGAATCACTGAAGCTTTCTTT. Protein product: CASSQGRITEAFF.

This clone turned up a few times. This chain links TRBV28 with TRBJ1-6; 8 nucleotides line up with TRBD1. The CDR3 has 18 residues. Germline CDR1 and CDR2: MDHEN and SYDVKM. The V and J ends lost 3 bases and 12 bases, in that order; junction bases with no gene match: 19. This CDR3 is CASSLEGRRRTGTGPLHF. For the CDR3, the DNA is TGTGCCAGCAGTTTGGAGGGTAGGCGGAGAACCGGGACAGGACCCCTCCACTTT.

The chain has TRBV7-9 and TRBJ1-1; no clear D. Germline V gene sequence: CDR1 SEHNR, CDR2 FQNEAQ (reference sequence). The CDR3 consists of 12 residues. Trimming left V 1 base short and J 10 bases short, with 10 bases between. The CDR3 reads CASSLDSTGAFF. As DNA, the CDR3 is TGTGCCAGCAGCTTAGACTCCACGGGAGCTTTCTTT. Full variable domain (missing parts from reference TRBV7-9 and TRBJ1-1): DTGVSQNPRHKITKRGQNVTFRCDPISEHNRLYWYRQTLGQGPEFLTYFQNEAQLEKSRLLSDRFSAERPKGSFSTLEIQRTEQGDSAMYLCASSLDSTGAFFGQGTRLTVV.

V and J are TRBV28 and TRBJ1-3, with TRBD1 identical over 8 bases. The V and J ends lost 2 bases and 4 bases, in that order; junction bases with no gene match: 7. The CDR3 runs to 16 residues. Germline CDR1 and CDR2: MDHEN and SYDVKM. The CDR3 nucleotides read TGTGCCAGCAGTTTACCCCAGGGGGCATCGGGAAACACCATATATTTT. Its protein product is CASSLPQGASGNTIYF.

The chain combines TRBV6-2 or TRBV6-3 with TRBJ2-7; D gene uncertain. The V end was cut by 2 bases, the J end by 4 bases, with 12 bases between. Per the germline V gene, CDR1 is MNHEY and CDR2 is SVGEGT. The CDR3 consists of 14 residues. CDR3 residues: CASSYPVRPYEQYF. The CDR3 region has the DNA TGTGCCAGCAGTTACCCGGTGCGTCCGTACGAGCAGTACTTC.

The gene calls are TRBV12-3 or TRBV12-4 and TRBJ1-2; D gene ambiguous. The CDR3 has 12 residues. V was cut by 6 bases and J by 8 bases, with 13 bases left in between. CDR3 sequence: CASRKMPSGYTF. For the CDR3, the DNA is TGTGCCAGCAGAAAGATGCCTAGCGGCTACACCTTC.

Here the CDR3 reads CASSTTRGGRAVNEQFF. In nucleotides, the CDR3 is TGTGCCAGCAGTACCACCCGGGGCGGGAGGGCCGTGAATGAGCAGTTCTTC. The J gene is TRBJ2-1, the V gene TRBV6-2 or TRBV6-3, with TRBD2 matching over 9 bases. CDR1 is MNHEY and CDR2 is SVGEGT in the germline V gene. With 5 bases clipped from V and 7 bases from J, the junction kept 15 bases outside the gene matches. The CDR3 spans 17 residues.

The rearrangement joins TRBV12-3 or TRBV12-4 to TRBJ1-6; TRBD1 might be the D (5 bases). Trimming removed 3 bases from V and 7 bases from J, with 7 bases in between. The CDR3 has 13 amino acids. Here the CDR3 reads CASSLQGNSPLHF. CDR3 DNA sequence: TGTGCCAGCAGTTTGCAGGGAAATTCACCCCTCCACTTT.

The sample holds a few counts of this clone. The rearrangement links TRBV5-1 to TRBJ1-2; 10 bases are shared with TRBD1. V gave up 3 bases and J gave up 7 bases; unmatched junction bases: 9. Per the germline V gene, CDR1 is SGHRS and CDR2 is YFSETQ. This CDR3 spans 15 amino acids. CDR3 sequence reads: CASSSLGTGVFGYTF. The CDR3 region has the DNA TGCGCCAGCAGCTCGCTCGGGACAGGGGTTTTTGGCTACACCTTC.

The rearrangement uses TRBV7-9 and TRBJ2-7; D may be TRBD2 (5 bases). CDR3 length: 11 residues. Germline lookup yields CDR1 SEHNR and CDR2 FQNEAQ (reference sequence). V dropped 5 bases and J dropped 4 bases, with 6 bases sitting between them. For the CDR3, the DNA is TGTGCCAGCAGCCGGGGATACGAGCAGTACTTC. Protein product: CASSRGYEQYF.

This clone was seen only a few times. The chain is built from TRBV5-1 and TRBJ1-3; D possibly corresponds to TRBD1 (6 bases). CDR3 size: 14 residues. V gave up 7 bases and J gave up 3 bases, with 14 bases separating them. Germline CDR1 is SGHRS and CDR2 is YFSETQ. The chain's CDR3 is CASRDTAFGNTIYF. The CDR3 DNA follows: TGCGCCAGCCGGGACACAGCTTTTGGAAACACCATATATTTT.

The chain recombines TRBV2 with TRBJ1-2, with D perhaps TRBD1 (6 bases). The CDR3 contains 13 residues. Germline V lookup: CDR1 SNHLY, CDR2 FYNNEI. The V end was cut by 10 bases, the J end by 4 bases, with 16 bases between. The CDR3 reads CAKSGATLYGYTF. CDR3 DNA sequence: TGTGCCAAGTCAGGGGCGACCCTCTATGGCTACACCTTC.

The chain uses TRBV30 and TRBJ2-3, with 7 bases lining up with TRBD2. The CDR3 runs 15 residues. Germline-derived CDR1 and CDR2 are GTSNPN and SVGIG (reference sequence). V shed 0 bases, J shed 4 bases, and the junction held 7 bases outside the gene matches. CDR3 DNA: TGTGCCTGGAGTGTCGGAAGCGGGAACGCAGATACGCAGTATTTT. It specifies CAWSVGSGNADTQYF.

The chain couples TRBV28 to TRBJ1-5, with 8 bases aligning to TRBD1. Unmatched junction bases numbered 4, after V lost 8 bases and J lost 1 base. The CDR3 runs to 14 residues. Germline V lookup: CDR1 MDHEN, CDR2 SYDVKM. This chain's CDR3 is CASRTGGSNQPQHF. The CDR3 bases are TGTGCCAGCCGCACAGGGGGAAGCAATCAGCCCCAGCATTTT.

The chain recombines TRBV14 with TRBJ1-2; TRBD1 agrees at 10 bases. V was pared by 4 bases and J by 3 bases, with 11 bases of the junction left unmatched. The CDR3 totals 17 residues. From germline, CDR1 is SGHDN and CDR2 FVKESK. CDR3 region: CASSPGTGAPGDYGYTF. In DNA form, the CDR3 reads TGTGCCAGCAGCCCCGGGACAGGGGCTCCGGGGGACTATGGCTACACCTTC. The full variable domain, with the rest looked up from reference TRBV14 and TRBJ1-2, is EAGVTQFPSHSVIEKGQTVTLRCDPISGHDNLYWYRRVMGKEIKFLLHFVKESKQDESGMPNNRFLAERTGGTYSTLKVQPAELEDSGVYFCASSPGTGAPGDYGYTFGSGTRLTVV.

The CDR3 protein is CASRPDSQVVTREQYF. The CDR3 DNA reads as TGCGCCAGCAGACCGGACAGCCAAGTAGTTACCAGAGAGCAGTACTTC. The chain uses TRBV5-1 and TRBJ2-7, with a tentative D call TRBD1 (6 bases). Trimming pared 5 bases from V and 7 bases from J, leaving 25 bases between. Germline V gene lookup returns CDR1 SGHRS and CDR2 YFSETQ. The CDR3 loop spans 16 amino acids.